The TCR beta chain described here comes from a study of Graves' ophthalmopathy and Graves' hyperthyroidism (dated by TCRdb to the late 2010s). Notes on the research overall: Peripheral blood was collected at initial diagnosis, before any treatment. The study used signatures of the TCR beta repertoire to tell Graves' ophthalmopathy apart from Graves' hyperthyroidism and to predict which patients would progress to ophthalmopathy. In total, over 130 blood samples were TCR-sequenced: fewer than 50 ophthalmopathy, some 75 hyperthyroidism and roughly 17 hyperthyroidism-to-ophthalmopathy patients. To explore V-J signatures that separate ophthalmopathy from hyperthyroidism, a discovery set of 100 patients was enrolled, consisting of about 45 with ophthalmopathy and approximately 60 with stable hyperthyroidism. For independent validation, a separate cohort was made up of roughly 19 hyperthyroidism patients plus 17 patients who later progressed from hyperthyroidism to ophthalmopathy. In about 6 hyperthyroidism patients, the T-cell repertoire of thyroid tissue was compared with the T-cell repertoire of blood. Following sample collection, hyperthyroidism patients were given methimazole at a starting dose of 30 mg daily, and ophthalmopathy patients were given high-dose intravenous methylprednisolone.

For repertoire sequencing, the TCR beta CDR3 regions were amplified from RNA transcripts. A first-round RT-PCR used HTBI primers with the Qiagen OneStep RT-PCR kit, followed by a second-round multiplex PCR, size selection and purification. Sequencing of the libraries was carried out on an Illumina HiSeq2000 in paired-end mode with 100 bp reads. The study's processing was this. SOAPnuke was used for read processing, and reads with adapters, uncalled bases, a mean Phred below 15, or no exact constant-primer or identifier match were discarded. High-quality paired reads were merged with COPE v1.2.5. Each unique nucleotide sequence was treated as a clonotype, and MiTCR v1.1 was used to align the clonotypes to the IMGT TRB V, D and J references. Analysis was restricted to V-J combinations with a frequency above 0.0001, which covered roughly 99% of repertoires. A TCR clonal expansion and chaos score per V-J combination was defined as the ratio of F50 clonal expansion to chaos observed in the TCRdist matrix. Welch's t-statistics and random forest were used to reduce the features to roughly 14 V-J combinations, which were then used as input to a naive Bayes classifier. The similarity between thyroid and blood repertoires was quantified using the Morisita-Horn index. TCRdb reran the public reads through fastp at Q25 and MiXCR, keeping productive beta chains. When rows share a CDR3 protein, they turn into one entry using the most common DNA and genes. In this record, the V and J calls reflect TCRdb's handling and not the investigators' own analysis. Within this sample are 660,000 or so distinct CDR3 sequences, with roughly 39% of them counted one time only. In total, the top ten clones hold around 3% of the sample.

This clonotype has at least ten counts. The target of this receptor is not known. Qualities for individual bases were not recorded, and no much larger clone is one base off. General conclusions and limits of the study: In cross-validation, the 13-signature model distinguished ophthalmopathy from stable hyperthyroidism with approximately 88% sensitivity and about 84% specificity, and in the test set the corresponding values were around 80% and 75%. Sample size was not predetermined statistically, and investigators were not blinded to group allocation. In validation, the model predicted ophthalmopathy progression with less than 71% sensitivity and roughly 78% specificity; fewer than 15 predicted patients were CT-confirmed with GO in a median of 6.5 months. Most expanded thyroid clonotypes with a frequency above 0.001 also appeared in blood, which suggests that blood repertoires may reflect the immune response in the thyroid.

Ophthalmopathy patients were characterized by moderately to severely active disease, a Clinical Activity Score of at least 3, a NOSPECS grade of at least 4, and a disease duration under 3 months. Anyone with other autoimmune diseases, uncontrolled infections, pregnancy or lactation was excluded from the study. Diagnosis was based on clinical symptoms, serum thyroxine, TRAb, thyroid ultrasound and orbital computed tomography. Using Ficoll-Paque density gradient centrifugation, PBMCs were isolated from 9.5 to 10 ml of fresh peripheral blood. Trizol reagent was used to extract the total RNA, and its quality was then checked on an Agilent 2100 Bioanalyzer. The CDR3 goes from the cysteine to the phenylalanine over 12 residues. Only CDR3 DNA is held: 36 bases, read in frame from base 1. V ends up 8 bases short and J 4 bases short, with an unmatched junction base count of 0. CDR1 and CDR2, per the germline V gene, are ENHRY and SYGVKD.

The rearranged segments are TRBV10-3 and TRBJ2-7, with 12 junctional bases fitting TRBD2. Sequenced material: peripheral blood. The TCR comes from an adult man with Graves' ophthalmopathy. The DNA sequence reads TGTGCCATCGGGACTAGCGGGTACGAGCAGTACTTC. Translated, it gives CAIGTSGYEQYF.